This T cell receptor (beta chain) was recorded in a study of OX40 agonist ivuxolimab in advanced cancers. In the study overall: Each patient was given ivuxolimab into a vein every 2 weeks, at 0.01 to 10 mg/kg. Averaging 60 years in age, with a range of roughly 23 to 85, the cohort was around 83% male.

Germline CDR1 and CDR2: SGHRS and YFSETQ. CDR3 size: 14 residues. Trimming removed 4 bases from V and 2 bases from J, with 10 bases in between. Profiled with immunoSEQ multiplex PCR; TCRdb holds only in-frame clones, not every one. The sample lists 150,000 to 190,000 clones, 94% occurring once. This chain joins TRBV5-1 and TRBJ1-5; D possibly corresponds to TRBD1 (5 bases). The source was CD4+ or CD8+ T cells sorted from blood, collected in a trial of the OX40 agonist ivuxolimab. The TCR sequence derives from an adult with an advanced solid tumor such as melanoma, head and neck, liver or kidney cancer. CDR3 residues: CASSILGGNQPQHF. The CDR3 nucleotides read TGCGCCAGCAGCATTCTAGGGGGCAATCAGCCCCAGCATTTT.